The 22 T cell receptor beta chains presented below share a single source sample, sequenced in a study of blood T cell repertoires in COVID-19. Only in-frame clones appear in the TCRdb table, and some are missing; sequencing was by immunoSEQ multiplex PCR. This table has tens of thousands of clones, 83% appearing once. Input material: peripheral blood. The receptors were gathered from a man aged 45 to 65 with acute or convalescent COVID-19.

The chain links TRBV28 to TRBJ1-2; D perhaps matches TRBD1 (6 bases). Germline V gives CDR1 MDHEN, CDR2 SYDVKM. The length of the CDR3 is 14 residues. V gave up 7 bases and J gave up 9 bases, with 21 bases separating them. CDR3 region: CASIVAAGANRYTF. CDR3 coding DNA: TGTGCCAGCATCGTAGCTGCAGGGGCCAATCGCTACACCTTC.

This chain uses TRBV29-1 with TRBJ1-4; D possibly corresponds to TRBD1 (6 bases). In germline, CDR1 is SQVTM, CDR2 ANQGSEA. Deletions cut 7 bases from V and 4 bases from J, with 16 bases between. This CDR3 spans 14 amino acids. The CDR3 DNA sequence: TGCAGCGCGGCCCCAGGGGCCCTTAATGAAAAACTGTTTTTT. It is translated as CSAAPGALNEKLFF. Based on the CDR3 plus reference TRBV29-1 and TRBJ1-4, the full variable domain is SAVISQKPSRDICQRGTSLTIQCQVDSQVTMMFWYRQQPGQSLTLIATANQGSEATYESGFVIDKFPISRPNLTFSTLTVSNMSPEDSSIYLCSAAPGALNEKLFFGSGTQLSVL.

The chain has TRBV5-1 and TRBJ2-5, with 13 nucleotides matching TRBD2. The length of the CDR3 is 17 residues. The trim removed 2 bases at V and 2 bases at J, leaving 6 bases unmatched. Looked up from germline, CDR1 is SGHRS and CDR2 is YFSETQ. The CDR3 nucleotides read TGCGCCAGCAGCTTCGGACTAGCGGGAGTCGGGCAAGAGACCCAGTACTTC. It codes for CASSFGLAGVGQETQYF.

The chain employs TRBV11-2 and TRBJ2-3; 11 bases agree with TRBD2. Germline V gene lookup returns CDR1 SGHAT and CDR2 FQNNGV. The V gene end was trimmed by 4 bases and the J gene end by 2 bases; junction bases not matched to a gene: 2. The CDR3 is 15 amino acids. The CDR3 loop reads CASSSSGRPTDTQYF. The CDR3 DNA sequence: TGTGCCAGCAGCTCTAGCGGGAGGCCCACAGATACGCAGTATTTT.

This rearrangement joins TRBV21-1 to TRBJ1-5; the listed D gene, TRBD1, was not tested against the DNA. TRBV21-1 is a recognized pseudogene. The CDR3 totals 17 residues. The CDR3 region has the DNA TGTGCCAGCAGCAACCAGCAGGGAATTCTAGGCAATCAGCCCCAGCATTTT. This codes for CASSNQQGILGNQPQHF.

The J gene is TRBJ1-1, the V gene TRBV7-3; TRBD1 agrees at 7 bases. V shed 4 bases, J shed 0 bases, and the junction held 2 bases outside the gene matches. This CDR3 comprises 14 residues. CDR1 is SGHTA, CDR2 FQGTGA, per germline. The CDR3: CASSSGQMNTEAFF. The CDR3 DNA reads as TGTGCCAGCAGCTCGGGACAGATGAACACTGAAGCTTTCTTT.

The genes are TRBV30 and TRBJ2-1; TRBD1 matches at 12 bases. The junction had 8 bases not matched to a gene; V was cut back by 3 bases and J by 8 bases. Germline loops: CDR1 GTSNPN, CDR2 SVGIG (reference sequence). CDR3 length: 15 amino acids. CDR3 sequence (DNA): TGTGCCTGGAGCGCCGGGACAGGGGGCGTGGATGAGCAGTTCTTC. It encodes CAWSAGTGGVDEQFF. Full variable domain (missing parts from reference TRBV30 and TRBJ2-1): SQTIHQWPATLVQPVGSPLSLECTVEGTSNPNLYWYRQAAGRGLQLLFYSVGIGQISSEVPQNLSASRPQDRQFILSSKKLLLSDSGFYLCAWSAGTGGVDEQFFGPGTRLTVL.

The rearrangement links TRBV6-5 to TRBJ2-7, with TRBD1 matching over 7 bases. This CDR3 region has 13 residues. CDR1 is MNHEY, CDR2 SVGAGI, per germline. V shed 7 bases, J shed 2 bases, and the junction held 5 bases outside the gene matches. In nucleotides, the CDR3 is TGTGCCAGCAATCCTGACAGGGCCTACGAGCAGTACTTC. Its translation: CASNPDRAYEQYF.

The rearrangement joins TRBV7-3 to TRBJ2-2, with a tentative D call TRBD2 (6 bases). The length of the CDR3 is 14 residues. Trimming shortened V by 0 bases and J by 4 bases, and 6 bases separated the two germline ends. From germline, CDR1 is SGHTA and CDR2 FQGTGA. For the CDR3, the DNA is TGTGCCAGCAGCTTAACGGGGGGCACCGGGGAGCTGTTTTTT. This gives the protein CASSLTGGTGELFF.

This clone was counted a few times. This CDR3 reads CASSFRGAATEAFF. The CDR3 coding sequence is TGTGCCAGCAGCTTCCGGGGGGCCGCAACCGAAGCTTTCTTT. The chain employs TRBV11-3 and TRBJ1-1, with D perhaps matching TRBD1 (6 bases). The CDR3 totals 14 residues. Germline CDR1 and CDR2: SGHNT and YENEEA. V lost 3 bases and J 8 bases, leaving 16 bases between the germline ends.

A few counts support this clone. V gene TRBV7-9 combines with J gene TRBJ2-7, with D perhaps TRBD1 (7 bases). Germline V lookup: CDR1 SEHNR, CDR2 FQNEAQ (reference sequence). The germline V and J ends were trimmed by 5 bases and 4 bases, with 18 bases remaining between them. The CDR3 loop spans 15 amino acids. The CDR3 bases are TGTGCCAGCAGCCCCACCAGGGGGGATAATTACGAGCAGTACTTC. Translation gives CASSPTRGDNYEQYF.

This sequence joins TRBV19 and TRBJ1-4; TRBD1 is a possible D gene (5 bases). This CDR3 has 20 amino acids. Germline V lookup: CDR1 LNHDA, CDR2 SQIVND (reference sequence). Trimming cost V 3 bases and J 2 bases, with 25 bases left between them. The CDR3: CASSMKGFRRGLTTNEKLFF. CDR3 sequence (DNA): TGTGCCAGTAGTATGAAAGGGTTTAGGAGGGGTTTGACGACTAATGAAAAACTGTTTTTT.

The chain carries TRBV6-2 or TRBV6-3 and TRBJ2-4; TRBD1 aligns across 7 bases. Trimming took 3 bases from V and 0 from J; bases not matched to a gene: 20. CDR1 is MNHEY, CDR2 SVGEGT, per germline. This CDR3 spans 21 amino acids. The CDR3 DNA follows: TGTGCCAGCAGTTATAGGGGGCCTTGGGTAGGGGAGCGGCTAGCCAAAAACATTCAGTACTTC. It is translated as CASSYRGPWVGERLAKNIQYF.

The genes are TRBV28 and TRBJ1-2; 9 bases map to TRBD1. Germline CDR1 MDHEN, CDR2 SYDVKM. The length of the CDR3 is 15 residues. The trim removed 4 bases at V and 4 bases at J, leaving 7 bases unmatched. CDR3 sequence reads: CASSYRGPKGYGYTF. Written as DNA, the CDR3 is TGTGCCAGCAGTTACAGGGGGCCAAAAGGCTATGGCTACACCTTC.

The rearrangement links TRBV6-4 to TRBJ2-7; perhaps TRBD1 as D (6 bases). Germline loops: CDR1 MRHNA, CDR2 SNTAGT. CDR3 size: 14 residues. V lost 2 bases to trimming and J lost 3 bases, with 11 bases between them. The CDR3 loop is CASSDPEQGYEQYF. Here the CDR3 DNA reads TGTGCCAGCAGTGACCCAGAACAGGGCTACGAGCAGTACTTC.

This clone was seen only a few times. The V call is TRBV7-9, the J call TRBJ2-7; 7 bases are a match to TRBD1. The V and J ends lost 3 bases and 5 bases, in that order; junction bases with no gene match: 7. Germline values: CDR1 SEHNR, CDR2 FQNEAQ (reference sequence). This CDR3 has 14 residues. The CDR3 loop is CASSLTGQSDEQYF. CDR3 nucleotide sequence: TGTGCCAGCAGCTTGACAGGGCAAAGCGACGAGCAGTACTTC.

V usage is TRBV15 and J usage is TRBJ2-5, with 7 bases identical to TRBD2. The CDR3 loop spans 15 amino acids. Germline V gene lookup returns CDR1 LNHNV and CDR2 YYDKDF (reference sequence). The J segment lost 7 bases and the V segment lost 5 bases, leaving 13 bases of the junction unmatched. The CDR3 nucleotides are TGTGCCACCAGCGAACCATCTAGCGGATCAGGGACCCAGTACTTC. Translated: CATSEPSSGSGTQYF.

This clone was seen just once. The rearrangement uses TRBV10-3 and TRBJ1-2; D remains unclear. Germline CDR1 reads ENHRY; CDR2 reads SYGVKD. This CDR3 has 13 residues. Trimming removed 3 bases at V and 4 bases at J, with 9 bases between. The CDR3 DNA reads as TGTGCCATCAGTGAAGCAGGAACCTATGGCTACACCTTC. This translates into CAISEAGTYGYTF.

The chain couples TRBV5-1 to TRBJ2-7, with 11 positions matching TRBD2. Trimming at V came to 0 bases and at J to 3 bases, leaving 5 bases not matched to a gene. The CDR3 contains 16 residues. CDR1 is SGHRS, CDR2 YFSETQ, per germline. The CDR3 nucleotides are TGCGCCAGCAGCTTGGAGGGTCTAGCGGGGGGCTACGAGCAGTACTTC. This translates into CASSLEGLAGGYEQYF.

The chain is built from TRBV18 and TRBJ1-2; D possibly corresponds to TRBD1 (5 bases). Germline CDR1 KGHSH, CDR2 LQKENI. Trimming stripped 1 base from V and 10 bases from J, with 13 bases between. This CDR3 comprises 13 residues. The CDR3 sequence: CASSPQDRGVYTF. The CDR3 DNA sequence: TGTGCCAGCTCACCACAGGATCGGGGGGTCTACACCTTC.

The rearrangement joins TRBV6-4 to TRBJ2-6; TRBD1 aligns across 7 bases. CDR1 MRHNA and CDR2 SNTAGT come from the germline V gene. Trimming at V came to 3 bases and at J to 0 bases, leaving 2 bases not matched to a gene. CDR3 length: 16 amino acids. CDR3 loop: CASSEGGSSGANVLTF. The CDR3 nucleotides are TGTGCCAGCAGTGAAGGGGGCAGCTCTGGGGCCAACGTCCTGACTTTC.

The chain links TRBV5-1 to TRBJ2-1; tentatively, D is TRBD1 (5 bases). This CDR3 is built from 15 residues. V was cut by 1 base and J by 0 bases, with 8 bases left in between. In germline, CDR1 is SGHRS, CDR2 YFSETQ. The CDR3 loop is CASSLRQSSYNEQFF. As DNA, the CDR3 is TGCGCCAGCAGCTTGAGACAGAGCTCCTACAATGAGCAGTTCTTC.